This paragraph covers one T cell receptor beta chain sequence. As yet, its antigen is unknown. This sample's time point: sample taken at primary tumor resection. Sequencing of whole RNA from tumor, nontumor lung or frozen PBMC involved no sorting. The data stem from a study of spatial heterogeneity in lung cancer. Study background: A strong correlation was found between TCR transcript counts in tumor regions and a T cell module score derived from matched bulk RNA-seq. Regarding the study as a whole: Counts that tracked tumor mutation counts were those of expanded intratumoral alpha and beta TCRs.

Via MiXCR, TCRdb re-called the 5' RACE reads, giving one row per CDR3 protein. The data show 24,000 or so distinct CDR3 sequences, 8.8% seen once. Sequenced here: lung tumor tissue, sampled at surgery. The receptor comes from a male donor with early-stage non-small cell lung cancer.

The CDR3 region has the DNA TGTGCCAGCAGCTTGGCAGGCAGCTTTTCTCATGGCTACACCTTC. This translates into CASSLAGSFSHGYTF. The rearrangement links TRBV7-9 to TRBJ1-2; D is undetermined. This CDR3 spans 15 amino acids. Germline-derived CDR1 and CDR2 are SEHNR and FQNEAQ (reference sequence). Trimming removed 3 bases at V and 6 bases at J, with 17 bases between.